This T cell receptor (beta chain) was retrieved from a study of control samples from healthy donors and cancer patients. TCRdb's copy holds only in-frame clones and misses some; the assay was immunoSEQ multiplex PCR. The sample carries 95,000 to 130,000 clones, around 90% recorded once. Looked up from germline, CDR1 is SGHTA and CDR2 is FQGNSA. The CDR3 is made up of 12 amino acids. V lost 0 bases, J lost 4 bases, and 3 bases lay in between. Sequenced input: blood. The clonotype was recovered from a woman aged 70-85 years in good health. This chain joins TRBV7-2 and TRBJ2-5; D remains unclear. This CDR3 reads CASSLALETQYF. CDR3 DNA: TGTGCCAGCAGCTTAGCGTTAGAGACCCAGTACTTC. Filled out from reference TRBV7-2 and TRBJ2-5, the complete variable domain reads GAGVSQSPSNKVTEKGKDVELRCDPISGHTALYWYRQSLGQGLEFLIYFQGNSAPDKSGLPSDRFSAERTGGSVSTLTIQRTQQEDSAVYLCASSLALETQYFGPGTRLLVL.